This T cell receptor beta chain appears in the sequencing data of a study of T cell repertoires in ileal Crohn's disease. TCRdb keeps only in-frame clones here, not all; method: immunoSEQ multiplex PCR. This table has about 5,600 clones, roughly four fifths appearing once. With 10 bases removed from V and 2 bases from J, the gap between germline ends came to 15 bases. CDR1 LNHDA and CDR2 SQIVND come from the germline V gene (reference sequence). This CDR3 is built from 13 residues. The specimen sequenced was ileal tissue. This receptor was obtained from an adult with Crohn's disease. The chain couples TRBV19 to TRBJ2-7; D perhaps matches TRBD1 (6 bases). The CDR3 loop is CATKGRDTYEQYF. CDR3 DNA: TGTGCCACCAAGGGCAGGGACACCTACGAGCAGTACTTC.